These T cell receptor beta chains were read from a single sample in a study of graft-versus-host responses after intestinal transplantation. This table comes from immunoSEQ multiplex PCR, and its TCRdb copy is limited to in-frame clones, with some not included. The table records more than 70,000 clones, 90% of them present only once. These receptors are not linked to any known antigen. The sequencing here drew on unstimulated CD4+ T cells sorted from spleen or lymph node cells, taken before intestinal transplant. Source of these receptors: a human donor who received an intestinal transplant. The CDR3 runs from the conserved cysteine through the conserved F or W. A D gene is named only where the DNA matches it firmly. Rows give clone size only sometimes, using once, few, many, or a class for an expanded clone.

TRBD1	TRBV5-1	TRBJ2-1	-	CASSWTTGGGEQFF	TGCGCCAGCAGCTGGACCACAGGGGGCGGTGAGCAGTTCTTC
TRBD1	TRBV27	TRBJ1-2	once	CASSPRQRDRGILRYGYTF	TGTGCCAGCAGTCCGCGTCAGCGGGACAGGGGAATCCTTCGCTATGGCTACACCTTC
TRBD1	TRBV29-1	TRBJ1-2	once	CSVDRVGGYTF	TGCAGCGTGGACAGGGTAGGGGGCTACACCTTC
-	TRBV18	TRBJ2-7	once	CASSPTGSSYEQYF	TGTGCCAGCTCACCAACCGGGAGCTCCTACGAGCAGTACTTC
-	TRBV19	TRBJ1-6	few	CASSIRGTRNSPLHF	TGTGCCAGTAGTATCCGGGGAACGAGGAATTCACCCCTCCACTTT
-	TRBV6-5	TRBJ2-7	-	CASLAPSYEQYF	TGTGCCAGCTTGGCTCCCTCCTACGAGCAGTACTTC
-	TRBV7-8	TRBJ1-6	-	CASSLVGLTGLGSPLHF	TGTGCCAGCAGCTTAGTTGGGCTGACAGGTTTAGGGTCACCCCTCCACTTT
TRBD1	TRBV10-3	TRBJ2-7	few	CAIRAAGQGNYEQYF	TGTGCCATCAGGGCGGCGGGACAGGGAAACTACGAGCAGTACTTC
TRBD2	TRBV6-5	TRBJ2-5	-	CASSYSTGGGETQYF	TGTGCCAGCAGTTACTCGACTGGGGGAGGGGAGACCCAGTACTTC
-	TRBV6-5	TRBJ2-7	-	CASSQGSSYEQYF	TGTGCCAGCAGTCAGGGAAGCTCCTACGAGCAGTACTTC
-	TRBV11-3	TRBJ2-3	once	CASSLGTNTQYF	TGTGCCAGCAGCTTAGGGACTAATACGCAGTATTTT
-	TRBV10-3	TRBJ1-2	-	CAISVGTPYGYTF	TGTGCCATCAGTGTTGGGACACCGTATGGCTACACCTTC
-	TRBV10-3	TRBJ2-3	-	CAIRGSGASTDTQYF	TGTGCCATCAGGGGTAGCGGAGCAAGCACAGATACGCAGTATTTT
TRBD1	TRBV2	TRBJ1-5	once	CASTQGDRNQPQHF	TGTGCCAGCACTCAGGGGGATCGCAATCAGCCCCAGCATTTT
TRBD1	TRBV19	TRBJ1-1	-	CASRTGAPVTLMAEAFF	TGTGCCAGTAGAACAGGGGCTCCTGTAACATTGATGGCTGAAGCTTTCTTT
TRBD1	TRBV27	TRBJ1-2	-	CASRTLGQGDYGYTF	TGTGCCAGCAGAACCCTCGGACAGGGTGACTATGGCTACACCTTC
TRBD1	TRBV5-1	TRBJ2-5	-	CASSLGSGTGQETQYF	TGCGCCAGCAGCTTGGGGTCGGGGACAGGCCAAGAGACCCAGTACTTC
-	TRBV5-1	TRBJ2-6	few	CASSPGKFTTGANVLTF	TGCGCCAGCAGCCCAGGAAAATTTACAACTGGGGCCAACGTCCTGACTTTC
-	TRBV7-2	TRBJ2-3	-	CASSRGTSISTDTQYF	TGTGCCAGCAGCCGCGGGACTTCCATCTCCACAGATACGCAGTATTTT
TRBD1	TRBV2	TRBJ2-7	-	CASNRGLYEQYF	TGTGCCAGCAACAGGGGGCTCTACGAGCAGTACTTC
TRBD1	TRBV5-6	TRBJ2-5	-	CASRWDRGETQYF	TGTGCCAGCAGGTGGGACAGGGGAGAGACCCAGTACTTC
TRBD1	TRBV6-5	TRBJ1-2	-	CASSYWTGDPYGYTF	TGTGCCAGCAGTTACTGGACAGGGGACCCCTATGGCTACACCTTC
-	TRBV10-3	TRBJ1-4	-	CAISAGLTTNEKLFF	TGTGCCATCAGTGCTGGACTGACAACTAATGAAAAACTGTTTTTT
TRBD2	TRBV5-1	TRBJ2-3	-	CASRPSGGLTDTQYF	TGCGCCAGCAGGCCTAGCGGGGGGCTCACAGATACGCAGTATTTT
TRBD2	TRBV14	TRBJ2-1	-	CASSQGLAGGLNEQFF	TGTGCCAGCAGCCAGGGACTAGCGGGGGGGCTAAATGAGCAGTTCTTC
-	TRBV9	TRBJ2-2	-	CASSVQTGELFF	TGTGCCAGCAGCGTACAGACCGGGGAGCTGTTTTTT
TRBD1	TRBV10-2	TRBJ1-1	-	CASSRTGTNTEAFF	TGCGCCAGCAGCAGGACAGGGACGAACACTGAAGCTTTCTTT
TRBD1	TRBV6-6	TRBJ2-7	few	CASSRQGYEQYF	TGTGCCAGCAGCCGACAGGGCTACGAGCAGTACTTC
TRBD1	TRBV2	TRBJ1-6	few	CASWGRGQGGSPLHF	TGTGCCAGCTGGGGGAGGGGACAGGGAGGTTCACCCCTCCACTTT
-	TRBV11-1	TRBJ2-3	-	CASSRGARQVDTQYF	TGTGCCAGCAGCCGGGGGGCCAGGCAAGTGGATACGCAGTATTTT
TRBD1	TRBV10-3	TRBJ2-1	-	CAISPGQGPNEQFF	TGTGCCATCAGTCCGGGACAGGGTCCAAATGAGCAGTTCTTC
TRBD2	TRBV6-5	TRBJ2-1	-	CASTLAGRPLDEQFF	TGTGCCAGCACCTTAGCGGGGCGACCTTTGGATGAGCAGTTCTTC
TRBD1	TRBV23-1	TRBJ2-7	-	CASSPRCRDRPLSGSYEQYF	TGCGCCAGCAGTCCACGATGCCGGGACAGGCCCCTTTCAGGCTCCTACGAGCAGTACTTC
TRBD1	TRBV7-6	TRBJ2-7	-	CASSLTGTGTYEQYF	TGTGCCAGCAGTCTTACGGGGACAGGGACGTACGAGCAGTACTTC
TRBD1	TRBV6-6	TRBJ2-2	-	CASSYYRGPTGELFF	TGTGCCAGCAGTTACTACAGGGGGCCCACCGGGGAGCTGTTTTTT
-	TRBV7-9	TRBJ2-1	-	CASSLVGGGSGNEQFF	TGTGCCAGCAGCTTAGTTGGCGGGGGCTCCGGGAATGAGCAGTTCTTC
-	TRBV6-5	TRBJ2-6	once	CASSRGQSKVLTF	TGTGCCAGCAGCCGAGGACAGTCCAAGGTCCTGACTTTC
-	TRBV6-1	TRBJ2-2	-	CASRFRTAHGGELFF	TGTGCCAGCAGGTTTCGGACAGCCCATGGCGGGGAGCTGTTTTTT
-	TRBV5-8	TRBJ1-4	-	CASSLAVGLNEKLFF	TGTGCCAGCAGCTTGGCTGTGGGACTTAATGAAAAACTGTTTTTT
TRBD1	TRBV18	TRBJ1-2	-	CASSPGQGAGGYTF	TGTGCCAGCTCACCAGGGCAGGGGGCAGGAGGCTACACCTTC
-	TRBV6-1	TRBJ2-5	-	CASSEIGFSEETQYF	TGTGCCAGCAGTGAAATTGGCTTTTCAGAAGAGACCCAGTACTTC
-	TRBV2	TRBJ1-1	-	CASSEAGRGEAFF	TGTGCCAGCAGTGAAGCAGGGCGCGGGGAAGCTTTCTTT
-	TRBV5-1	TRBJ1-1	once	CASSLGVAETEAFF	TGCGCCAGCAGCTTGGGAGTAGCGGAGACTGAAGCTTTCTTT